The rows below give T cell receptor beta chains drawn from one sample of a study of T cell responses to AZD1222 COVID-19 vaccine. Data came from immunoSEQ multiplex PCR; TCRdb stores just in-frame clones and leaves some out. The data show roughly 100,000 clones, roughly 84% seen once. Sample: peripheral blood, taken 28 days after the second AZD1222 dose. The receptors were sampled from an adult who received the AZD1222 COVID-19 vaccine. Each CDR3 is given with its conserved first and last residue. Each record gives: D gene, J gene, clone size, V gene, CDR3 DNA, CDR3 protein. A D gene is named only where the DNA matches it firmly. Clone size, where shown, is once, few, many, or a class for clones that have expanded.

d_call: NA; j_call: TRBJ1-2; clone_size: once; v_call: TRBV10-3; cdr3_nt: TGTGCCATCCAGAACAACAGGTATGGCTACACCTTC; cdr3_aa: CAIQNNRYGYTF
d_call: TRBD1; j_call: TRBJ1-2; clone_size: few; v_call: TRBV5-4; cdr3_nt: TGTGCCAGCAGCTTTCAAGGGGGCATCTATGGCTACACCTTC; cdr3_aa: CASSFQGGIYGYTF
d_call: NA; j_call: TRBJ1-5; clone_size: NA; v_call: TRBV7-2; cdr3_nt: TGTGCCAGCAGCTTAGTACAAGATAGCAATCAGCCCCAGCATTTT; cdr3_aa: CASSLVQDSNQPQHF
d_call: NA; j_call: TRBJ2-7; clone_size: NA; v_call: TRBV6-5; cdr3_nt: TGTGCCAGCAGTTACAATGGTGGGAGGCTCGAATACGAGCAGTACTTC; cdr3_aa: CASSYNGGRLEYEQYF
d_call: TRBD1; j_call: TRBJ2-1; clone_size: few; v_call: TRBV7-8; cdr3_nt: TGTGCCAGCAGCTTGGGGACAGTCAATGAGCAGTTCTTC; cdr3_aa: CASSLGTVNEQFF
d_call: NA; j_call: TRBJ1-1; clone_size: NA; v_call: TRBV6-1; cdr3_nt: TGTGCCAGCAGTGAGGGAGGGAGGTGGGGCACTGAAGCTTTCTTT; cdr3_aa: CASSEGGRWGTEAFF
d_call: NA; j_call: TRBJ2-4; clone_size: NA; v_call: TRBV29-1; cdr3_nt: TGCAGCGTCGGGACCGGGCCTCCCGGGAACATTCAGTACTTC; cdr3_aa: CSVGTGPPGNIQYF
d_call: NA; j_call: TRBJ1-2; clone_size: NA; v_call: TRBV19; cdr3_nt: TGTGCCAGTAGTATAGTTGGGCCAGCAATTAACTATGGCTACACCTTC; cdr3_aa: CASSIVGPAINYGYTF
d_call: NA; j_call: TRBJ1-2; clone_size: NA; v_call: TRBV6-5; cdr3_nt: TGTGCCAGCAGTTACGACCCAGGCGGCGGCTACACCTTC; cdr3_aa: CASSYDPGGGYTF
d_call: NA; j_call: TRBJ2-1; clone_size: few; v_call: TRBV19; cdr3_nt: TGTGCCAGTAGTGAAAGGGGGGAAGCCTACAATGAGCAGTTCTTC; cdr3_aa: CASSERGEAYNEQFF
d_call: NA; j_call: TRBJ2-7; clone_size: NA; v_call: TRBV5-1; cdr3_nt: TGCGCCAGTAACCCTAGTGGCAGTAGCACCTACGAGCAGTACTTC; cdr3_aa: CASNPSGSSTYEQYF
d_call: TRBD1; j_call: TRBJ1-2; clone_size: NA; v_call: TRBV29-1; cdr3_nt: TGCAGCGTTGGCCGGGACAGGGGAAACTACACCTTC; cdr3_aa: CSVGRDRGNYTF
d_call: NA; j_call: TRBJ1-4; clone_size: NA; v_call: TRBV28; cdr3_nt: TGTGCCACCGCTGGGGGCCTTGATGAAAAACTGTTTTTT; cdr3_aa: CATAGGLDEKLFF
d_call: NA; j_call: TRBJ1-2; clone_size: NA; v_call: TRBV27; cdr3_nt: TGTGCCAGCAGTCCCATGGGTGGGTCTATGGCTGGCTACACCTTC; cdr3_aa: CASSPMGGSMAGYTF
d_call: TRBD1; j_call: TRBJ1-2; clone_size: NA; v_call: TRBV25-1; cdr3_nt: TGTGCCAGCAGCGTACAGGGGGACCTAGATGGCTACACCTTC; cdr3_aa: CASSVQGDLDGYTF
d_call: NA; j_call: TRBJ1-2; clone_size: NA; v_call: TRBV27; cdr3_nt: TGTGCCAGCAGCTCTGATCTATCGCCCAGATACTATGGCTACACCTTC; cdr3_aa: CASSSDLSPRYYGYTF
d_call: NA; j_call: TRBJ1-2; clone_size: NA; v_call: TRBV7-9; cdr3_nt: TGTGCCACTCCAGGGGTCTACTATGGCTACACCTTC; cdr3_aa: CATPGVYYGYTF
d_call: NA; j_call: TRBJ2-7; clone_size: NA; v_call: TRBV27; cdr3_nt: TGTGCCAGCAGTTCAGATGGCGGGTTCAGCTCCTACGAGCAGTACTTC; cdr3_aa: CASSSDGGFSSYEQYF
d_call: NA; j_call: TRBJ2-5; clone_size: NA; v_call: TRBV6-2/TRBV6-3; cdr3_nt: TGTGCCAGCAGCTCACCCCCCACAGGGTGGGGCGGAGAGACCCAGTACTTC; cdr3_aa: CASSSPPTGWGGETQYF
d_call: NA; j_call: TRBJ1-1; clone_size: NA; v_call: TRBV3-1/TRBV3-2; cdr3_nt: TGTGCCAGCAGCCAAGGAAACCATCCCACTGAAGCTTTCTTT; cdr3_aa: CASSQGNHPTEAFF
d_call: NA; j_call: TRBJ2-1; clone_size: NA; v_call: TRBV5-8; cdr3_nt: TGTGCCAGCAGCCCAGGGGACCTCCCGGGATTCTACAATGAGCAGTTCTTC; cdr3_aa: CASSPGDLPGFYNEQFF
d_call: NA; j_call: TRBJ2-1; clone_size: many; v_call: TRBV5-5; cdr3_nt: TGTGCCAGCAAACTTGGTGGGGTTTGGTCCTACAATGAGCAGTTCTTC; cdr3_aa: CASKLGGVWSYNEQFF
d_call: NA; j_call: TRBJ2-5; clone_size: NA; v_call: TRBV2; cdr3_nt: TGTGCCAGCGGGGAGGGTAGGGGGGAGACCCAGTACTTC; cdr3_aa: CASGEGRGETQYF
d_call: TRBD1; j_call: TRBJ1-6; clone_size: NA; v_call: TRBV7-2; cdr3_nt: TGTGCCAGCAGCCTCAGGGACAGGGGGAGTTCACCCCTCCACTTT; cdr3_aa: CASSLRDRGSSPLHF
d_call: NA; j_call: TRBJ1-2; clone_size: NA; v_call: TRBV7-9; cdr3_nt: TGTGCCAGCAGCCCTTCGACAGAGTATGGCTACACCTTC; cdr3_aa: CASSPSTEYGYTF
d_call: NA; j_call: TRBJ2-1; clone_size: once; v_call: TRBV7-2; cdr3_nt: TGTGCCAGCAGCTCCGTCAGGTCAGTTGGTGTTGAGCAGTTCTTC; cdr3_aa: CASSSVRSVGVEQFF
d_call: NA; j_call: TRBJ2-1; clone_size: NA; v_call: TRBV7-2; cdr3_nt: TGTGCCAGCAGCTTAGGTTCGGTCGGTGAGCAGTTCTTC; cdr3_aa: CASSLGSVGEQFF
d_call: TRBD1; j_call: TRBJ1-2; clone_size: NA; v_call: TRBV6-5; cdr3_nt: TGTGCCAGCAGTTACTCGGGTGGACAGGGGCGCAACACCTTC; cdr3_aa: CASSYSGGQGRNTF
d_call: NA; j_call: TRBJ2-1; clone_size: NA; v_call: TRBV24-1; cdr3_nt: TGTGCCACCAGGGAAAGCGGCCTCAGGGATACCTCCTACAATGAGCAGTTCTTC; cdr3_aa: CATRESGLRDTSYNEQFF
d_call: NA; j_call: TRBJ1-5; clone_size: NA; v_call: TRBV5-6; cdr3_nt: TGTGCCAGCAGCTTGGGCAGGGAGGTGTCAAATCAGCCCCAGCATTTT; cdr3_aa: CASSLGREVSNQPQHF
d_call: NA; j_call: TRBJ2-6; clone_size: NA; v_call: TRBV10-3; cdr3_nt: TGTGCCATCAGCCTGGTAGACTCTGGGGCCAACGTCCTGACTTTC; cdr3_aa: CAISLVDSGANVLTF
d_call: TRBD2; j_call: TRBJ2-1; clone_size: once; v_call: TRBV5-5; cdr3_nt: TGTGCCAGCAGCGGACTAGCGGGATACAATGAGCAGTTCTTC; cdr3_aa: CASSGLAGYNEQFF
d_call: NA; j_call: TRBJ1-3; clone_size: NA; v_call: TRBV5-1; cdr3_nt: TGCGCCAGCAGCTTGGCCAGCCGATCGGGAAACACCATATATTTT; cdr3_aa: CASSLASRSGNTIYF
d_call: NA; j_call: TRBJ2-5; clone_size: NA; v_call: TRBV7-6; cdr3_nt: TGTGCCAGCAGCTTAATCTCTGTGGCGGGGCGGGAGACCCAGTACTTC; cdr3_aa: CASSLISVAGRETQYF
d_call: TRBD1; j_call: TRBJ1-2; clone_size: NA; v_call: TRBV5-1; cdr3_nt: TGCGCCAGCAGCTACGGGACAGGGGCGGCCTATGGCTACACCTTC; cdr3_aa: CASSYGTGAAYGYTF
d_call: TRBD1; j_call: TRBJ2-5; clone_size: NA; v_call: TRBV5-4; cdr3_nt: TGTGCCAGCAGCCCTGGACAGGGCAGGGAGACCCAGTACTTC; cdr3_aa: CASSPGQGRETQYF
d_call: NA; j_call: TRBJ1-1; clone_size: once; v_call: TRBV6-1; cdr3_nt: TGTGCCAGCAGTGAAGCGGGGCAAGCCCCGAACACTGAAGCTTTCTTT; cdr3_aa: CASSEAGQAPNTEAFF
d_call: NA; j_call: TRBJ2-7; clone_size: NA; v_call: TRBV28; cdr3_nt: TGTGCCAGCATCTCCGCCTCCTACGAGCAGTACTTC; cdr3_aa: CASISASYEQYF
d_call: NA; j_call: TRBJ1-1; clone_size: NA; v_call: TRBV19; cdr3_nt: TGTGCCAGTAGTACCCGACGGAACACTGAAGCTTTCTTT; cdr3_aa: CASSTRRNTEAFF
d_call: TRBD1; j_call: TRBJ2-5; clone_size: NA; v_call: TRBV5-1; cdr3_nt: TGCGCCAGCAGCCCTGGGGACAGAGGGCAAGAGACCCAGTACTTC; cdr3_aa: CASSPGDRGQETQYF